This record looks at one TCR beta chain sequence and its context. Its antigen is currently unknown. These data originate in a study of T cell responses to AZD1222 COVID-19 vaccine. Overall study findings and caveats: Repertoires in all cases were sampled only once the peak T cell response had passed.

This table comes from immunoSEQ multiplex PCR, and its TCRdb copy is limited to in-frame clones, with some not included. The sample has around 150,000 clones, 90% to 95% seen once. Germline V CDR1 and CDR2: MGHRA, YSYEKL. There are 19 residues in the CDR3. V shed 4 bases and J shed 4 bases, with 27 bases lying between them. The material sequenced was peripheral blood, taken on day 0 of MenACWY control vaccination. The origin of this receptor is an adult in good health. This chain links TRBV4-1 with TRBJ2-3, with TRBD1 as a possible D gene (6 bases). The CDR3 sequence is CASSPLRGYGGGMADTQYF. The CDR3, as DNA: TGCGCCAGCAGCCCGCTGAGGGGGTATGGTGGCGGAATGGCAGATACGCAGTATTTT.